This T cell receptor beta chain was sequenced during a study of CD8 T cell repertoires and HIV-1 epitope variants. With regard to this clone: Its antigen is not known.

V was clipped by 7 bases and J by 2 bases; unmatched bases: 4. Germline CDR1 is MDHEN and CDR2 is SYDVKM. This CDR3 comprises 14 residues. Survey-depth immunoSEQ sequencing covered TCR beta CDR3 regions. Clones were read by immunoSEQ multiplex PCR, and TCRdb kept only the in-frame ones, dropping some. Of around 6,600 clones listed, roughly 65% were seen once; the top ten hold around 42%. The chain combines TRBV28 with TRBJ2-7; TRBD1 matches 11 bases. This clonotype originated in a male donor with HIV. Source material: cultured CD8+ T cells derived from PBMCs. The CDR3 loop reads CASNPGQGAYEQYF. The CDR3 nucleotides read TGTGCCAGCAATCCGGGACAGGGGGCCTACGAGCAGTACTTC.